The T cell receptor (beta chain) under discussion was sequenced for a study of graft-versus-host responses after intestinal transplantation. Across the study: Anti-thymocyte globulin induction, then tacrolimus and steroids for about 3 years, went to all recipients.

There are a few counts of this clone. Its target is unknown. TCRdb's table, derived via immunoSEQ multiplex PCR, lists solely in-frame clones and lacks some. The table shows tens of thousands of clones, with roughly 91% occurring only once. Whole-study results and caveats: Early declines in HvG clones that occurred post-transplant were associated with peak circulating GvH clone levels.

There are 15 residues in the CDR3. Germline V lookup: CDR1 SGHTA, CDR2 FQGNSA. Trimming took off 1 base at V and 10 bases at J, with 14 bases between the two ends. This rearrangement joins TRBV7-2 to TRBJ1-6, with a tentative D call TRBD1 (6 bases). The sample was unstimulated CD4+ T cells sorted from spleen or lymph node cells, taken before intestinal transplant. This clonotype was sampled from a human donor who received an intestinal transplant. CDR3 residues: CASSLEGQGNSPLHF. Written as DNA, the CDR3 is TGTGCCAGCAGCTTAGAGGGGCAGGGGAACTCACCCCTCCACTTT.